This T cell receptor beta chain was obtained from a study of persistence of HIV-infected CD4 T cells. Overlapping HIV-1 Gag 15-mer peptides at 0.95 to 1 ug per peptide per mL were used. CD4+ T cells upregulating both CD40 ligand and CD69 were sorted as responding cells. Anti-CD28/CD49d costimulation, CD40-blocking antibody and enfuvirtide were given to CD8-depleted PBMCs for 15 to 20 hours. This clone was observed a single time. Its antigen is as yet unknown. Sequencing used immunoSEQ version 4 in survey mode. Profiling relied on immunoSEQ multiplex PCR, and the TCRdb table lists in-frame clones only, not all of them. The sample includes about 20,000 clones, about 62% seen only once; the top ten take 1.9%. The ends were cut back, 7 bases at V and 0 bases at J, with 14 bases in the middle. The length of the CDR3 is 15 residues. Germline V gives CDR1 LNHDA, CDR2 SQIVND (reference sequence).

The input for sequencing was CD4+ T cells sorted from PBMCs after approximately 20-hour stimulation, taken from a patient who received antiretroviral therapy. The sequence was collected from an adult woman with HIV who was CMV-seropositive. The chain carries TRBV19 and TRBJ2-3, with D maybe TRBD2 (5 bases). This CDR3 reads CASTEEAPSTDTQYF. DNA for the CDR3: TGTGCCAGTACAGAGGAGGCGCCTAGCACAGATACGCAGTATTTT.